The 31 T cell receptor beta chains given below trace back to one sample, sequenced in a study of T cells in women clearing cervical HPV infection. The method was immunoSEQ multiplex PCR; TCRdb's version includes in-frame clones alone and lacks a portion of them. The listing contains approximately 15,000 clones. The sample comprised blood buffy coat. The receptors here all came from a woman between 18 and 70 years old with a cervical HPV16 infection that either progressed to CIN3+ or cleared (not recorded which).

CDR3 sequence reads: CSATQDSTEAFF. CDR3 DNA (partial): TGCAGTGCAACTCAAGACAGCACTGAA. The chain has TRBV20-1 and TRBJ1-1; a possible D gene is TRBD1 (5 bases). The read stops 3 residues short of the end of the CDR3; the missing end is completed from the germline J gene. CDR3 length: 12 residues. The germline gives CDR1 DFQATT, CDR2 SNEGSKA (reference sequence). V gave up 6 bases and J gave up 4 bases, with 12 bases separating them.

A note on this clone: The read ends 3 residues before the CDR3 terminus; that terminus is restored from the germline J gene. The chain couples TRBV6-2 or TRBV6-3 to TRBJ2-7, with a tentative D call TRBD2 (6 bases). V was trimmed by 8 bases and J by 5 bases, leaving 16 bases between them. There are 13 residues in the CDR3. CDR1 and CDR2 from the germline V gene are MNHEY and SVGEGT. This CDR3 is CASLLAPLHEQYF. CDR3 bases read: TGTGCCAGCCTTCTAGCGCCCCTCCACGAG.

The CDR3 bases that were read are TGTGCCAGCAGCTTAGTGAGGGGCGAGACC. It yields the protein CASSLVRGET. The whole CDR3 sequence is CASSLVRGETQYF. V and J are TRBV7-6 and TRBJ2-5, with D perhaps being TRBD1 or TRBD2 (5 bases each). The CDR3 goes on 3 residues after the read ends, and that part is filled in from the germline J gene. The germline V and J ends were trimmed by 1 base and 5 bases, with 8 bases remaining between them. CDR1 SGHVS and CDR2 FNYEAQ come from the germline V gene. The CDR3 has 13 residues. The full variable domain, in which reference TRBV7-6 and TRBJ2-5 provide the parts outside the CDR3, is GAGVSQSPRYKVTKRGQDVALRCDPISGHVSLYWYRQALGQGPEFLTYFNYEAQQDKSGLPNDRFSAERPEGSISTLTIQRTEQRDSAMYRCASSLVRGETQYFGPGTRLLVL.

Here the CDR3 reads CASSRDSPETQYF. The CDR3 DNA, read in part, is TGTGCCAGCAGTCGTGACAGCCCAGAGACC. V is TRBV28 and J is TRBJ2-5; D might be TRBD1 (5 bases). The read falls 3 residues short of the CDR3 end, and the missing part is taken from the germline J gene. Germline V lookup: CDR1 MDHEN, CDR2 SYDVKM. The CDR3 spans 13 residues. The V end lost 5 bases, the J end lost 4 bases, and 11 bases lay between the germline ends.

Worth noting for this clone: The sequence runs out 3 residues before the end of the CDR3; the remainder is reconstructed from the germline J gene. The chain joins TRBV7-2 to TRBJ1-1; the D gene is possibly TRBD1 (6 bases). Trimming left V 0 bases short and J 4 bases short, with 9 bases between. The CDR3 extends over 14 amino acids. Per the germline V gene, CDR1 is SGHTA and CDR2 is FQGNSA. The part of the CDR3 DNA that was read is TGTGCCAGCAGCTTAGCACAGGGAGGCACTGAA. Translating gives CASSLAQGGTE. The CDR3 reads in full as CASSLAQGGTEAFF.

For this clone: The DNA ends 3 residues before the CDR3 does, and the rest of the CDR3 is filled in from the germline J gene. The chain has TRBV20-1 and TRBJ2-7; D is perhaps TRBD1 (6 bases). Germline V gene sequence: CDR1 DFQATT, CDR2 SNEGSKA (reference sequence). V was pared by 1 base and J by 5 bases, with 18 bases between. This CDR3 region has 15 residues. The CDR3: CSARAAQGLGDEQYF. The part of the CDR3 DNA that was read is TGCAGTGCTAGAGCTGCACAGGGCCTTGGGGACGAG.

To note about this clone: A read error may produce the germline difference seen at one junction end. The CDR3 goes on 3 residues after the read ends, and that part is filled in from the germline J gene. The chain links TRBV4-2 to TRBJ1-3; weak D call: TRBD1 (6 bases). CDR3 length: 16 residues. Germline V gene sequence: CDR1 LGHNA, CDR2 YNFKEQ. The CDR3 region is CASSQDYRDTGNTIYF. CDR3 DNA, as far as it was read: TGCGCCAGCAGCCAAGATTACAGGGACACTGGAAACACC.

As for this clone: The missing CDR3 end, 3 residues past where the read stops, is filled in from the germline J gene. V gene TRBV28 combines with J gene TRBJ2-1; no clear D. The V and J ends lost 5 bases and 0 bases respectively, with 14 bases between them. CDR3 length: 16 residues. CDR1 and CDR2 from the germline V gene are MDHEN and SYDVKM. The sequenced part of the CDR3 DNA is TGTGCCAGCAGTCCACACAGCTACTCCTCCTACAATGAG. This translates into CASSPHSYSSYNE. The whole CDR3 reads CASSPHSYSSYNEQFF.

The part of the CDR3 DNA that was read is TGTGCCAGTAGCTCTAGCGCTAGGAGCTCCTACGAG. Translating gives CASSSSARSSYE. The full-length CDR3 reads as CASSSSARSSYEQYF. The chain joins TRBV19 to TRBJ2-7; weak D call: TRBD2 (6 bases). The CDR3 extends 3 residues past the end of the read, so its final part is completed from the germline J gene. The CDR3 is 15 residues long. Germline assignment: CDR1 LNHDA and CDR2 SQIVND (reference sequence). V lost 6 bases and J 0 bases, leaving 15 bases between the germline ends.

Concerning this clone: The read terminates 3 residues ahead of where the CDR3 ends, so the germline J gene completes it. The V call is TRBV18, the J call TRBJ2-2; the D gene is possibly TRBD1 (5 bases). Germline CDR1 is KGHSH and CDR2 is LQKENI. Trimming took off 3 bases at V and 1 base at J, with 9 bases between the two ends. The CDR3 totals 15 residues. This CDR3 is CASSPVQGNTGELFF. The sequenced part of the CDR3 DNA is TGTGCCAGCTCACCCGTCCAGGGGAACACCGGGGAG. The whole variable domain, filled in from reference TRBV18 and TRBJ2-2, reads NAGVMQNPRHLVRRRGQEARLRCSPMKGHSHVYWYRQLPEEGLKFMVYLQKENIIDESGMPKERFSAEFPKEGPSILRIQQVVRGDSAAYFCASSPVQGNTGELFFGEGSRLTVL.

The DNA read from the CDR3 is TGCAGTGCTAGAGAAACTTATAATTCACCC. This gives the protein CSARETYNSP. The complete CDR3 protein is CSARETYNSPLHF. V gene TRBV20-1 combines with J gene TRBJ1-6; no clear D. The read gets to within 3 residues of the CDR3 end, and the germline J gene fills in the rest. Germline assignment: CDR1 DFQATT and CDR2 SNEGSKA (reference sequence). There are 13 residues in the CDR3. V was pared by 0 bases and J by 4 bases, with 4 bases between.

Concerning this clone itself: The DNA ends 3 residues before the CDR3 does, and the rest of the CDR3 is filled in from the germline J gene. The rearrangement links TRBV2 to TRBJ2-5; no reliable D call. V shed 2 bases and J shed 4 bases, with 5 bases lying between them. The CDR3 contains 12 residues. The germline V gene encodes CDR1 SNHLY and CDR2 FYNNEI. The CDR3 loop reads CASSEQIETQYF. CDR3 bases read: TGTGCCAGCAGTGAACAGATAGAGACC. Variable domain in full (rest from reference TRBV2 and TRBJ2-5): EPEVTQTPSHQVTQMGQEVILRCVPISNHLYFYWYRQILGQKVEFLVSFYNNEISEKSEIFDDQFSVERPDGSNFTLKIRSTKLEDSAMYFCASSEQIETQYFGPGTRLLVL.

On this clone: The read terminates 3 residues before the CDR3 end, so the remaining end is supplied by the germline J gene. The chain carries TRBV6-1 and TRBJ1-3; D unclear. Germline V gene lookup returns CDR1 MNHNS and CDR2 SASEGT. The CDR3 contains 16 residues. Deletions cut 1 base from V and 0 bases from J, with 10 bases between. The chain's CDR3 is CASSEGKGPSGNTIYF. CDR3 DNA, as far as it was read: TGTGCCAGCAGTGAAGGAAAGGGCCCCTCTGGAAACACC.

About this clone: The read falls 3 residues short of the CDR3 end, and the missing part is taken from the germline J gene. The chain has TRBV2 and TRBJ1-5; weak D call: TRBD1 (5 bases). The germline V and J ends were trimmed by 4 bases and 2 bases, with 12 bases remaining between them. There are 15 residues in the CDR3. The germline V gene encodes CDR1 SNHLY and CDR2 FYNNEI. CDR3 region: CASSGQFRGNQPQHF. The CDR3 bases that were read are TGTGCCAGCAGTGGACAGTTCCGGGGCAATCAGCCC. Drawing the rest from reference TRBV2 and TRBJ1-5, the complete variable domain is EPEVTQTPSHQVTQMGQEVILRCVPISNHLYFYWYRQILGQKVEFLVSFYNNEISEKSEIFDDQFSVERPDGSNFTLKIRSTKLEDSAMYFCASSGQFRGNQPQHFGDGTRLSIL.

Concerning this clone itself: The CDR3 end falls 3 residues outside the read, so it is completed with the germline J gene. The chain couples TRBV6-2 or TRBV6-3 to TRBJ1-2, with 9 nucleotides matching TRBD1. The CDR3 runs to 14 residues. The V gene's germline CDR1 is MNHEY and CDR2 SVGEGT. Incomplete CDR3 DNA: TGTGCCAGCAGTTACCCTGGACAGGGGTACGGC. It codes for CASSYPGQGYG. The entire CDR3 reads CASSYPGQGYGYTF.

To note about this clone: The read ends 3 residues before the CDR3 terminus; that terminus is restored from the germline J gene. The chain has TRBV27 and TRBJ2-1; possible D gene TRBD1, 5 bases. Trimming left V 2 bases short and J 4 bases short, with 9 bases between. There are 14 residues in the CDR3. CDR1 and CDR2 from the germline V gene are MNHEY and SMNVEV (reference sequence). The DNA read from the CDR3 is TGTGCCAGCAGTTTAATGGACACATACAATGAG. Translation gives CASSLMDTYNE. The full CDR3 is CASSLMDTYNEQFF.

About this clone: Sequencing ends 3 residues short of the CDR3 end; the germline J gene provides the rest. The gene calls are TRBV20-1 and TRBJ2-5; D is perhaps TRBD1 (6 bases). The germline V gene has CDR1 DFQATT and CDR2 SNEGSKA (reference sequence). Trimming removed 0 bases at V and 5 bases at J, with 13 bases between. This CDR3 is 14 amino acids long. CDR3 amino acids: CSARDNNRDETQYF. Incomplete CDR3 DNA: TGCAGTGCTAGAGATAATAACAGGGATGAGACC.

A word on this clone: The CDR3 goes on 3 residues after the read ends, and that part is filled in from the germline J gene. The chain has TRBV6-2 or TRBV6-3 and TRBJ1-5; D may be TRBD1 (5 bases). The germline gives CDR1 MNHEY, CDR2 SVGEGT. The CDR3 totals 15 residues. V lost 6 bases and J 2 bases, leaving 14 bases between the germline ends. CDR3 DNA, as far as it was read: TGTGCCAGCAGCCAGTTACAGGTACGCAATCAGCCC. The encoded protein is CASSQLQVRNQP. The entire CDR3 reads CASSQLQVRNQPQHF.

Comments on this clone: The DNA ends 3 residues before the CDR3 does, and the rest of the CDR3 is filled in from the germline J gene. The rearrangement joins TRBV2 to TRBJ2-7, with TRBD1 identical over 7 bases. The CDR3 runs to 12 residues. With V trimmed by 10 bases and J by 3 bases, 6 bases remained unmatched. The germline gives CDR1 SNHLY, CDR2 FYNNEI. The sequenced CDR3 bases are TGTGCCACTAAGGGACAGAACTACGAG. Protein product: CATKGQNYE. In full, the CDR3 is CATKGQNYEQYF.

Worth noting for this clone: The read terminates 3 residues before the CDR3 end, so the remaining end is supplied by the germline J gene. This chain links TRBV5-6 with TRBJ2-7; D gene unclear. V shed 1 base and J shed 3 bases, with 8 bases lying between them. CDR1 is SGHDT, CDR2 YYEEEE, per germline. This CDR3 spans 13 amino acids. This CDR3 is CASSLMRFYEQYF. Partial CDR3 DNA: TGTGCCAGCAGCTTGATGCGGTTCTACGAG.

Regarding this clone: The read halts 3 residues ahead of the CDR3 end, with the missing end drawn from the germline J gene. The genes are TRBV7-6 and TRBJ2-5; D uncertain. This CDR3 is built from 14 residues. The V and J ends lost 2 bases and 5 bases respectively, with 12 bases between them. CDR1 SGHVS and CDR2 FNYEAQ come from the germline V gene. The sequenced CDR3 bases are TGTGCCAGCAGCTTAAAGTGGGCCTGGGAGACC. This sequence encodes CASSLKWAWET. The full CDR3 protein is CASSLKWAWETQYF. Full variable domain (rest looked up from reference TRBV7-6 and TRBJ2-5): GAGVSQSPRYKVTKRGQDVALRCDPISGHVSLYWYRQALGQGPEFLTYFNYEAQQDKSGLPNDRFSAERPEGSISTLTIQRTEQRDSAMYRCASSLKWAWETQYFGPGTRLLVL.

Concerning this clone: The DNA ends 3 residues before the CDR3 does, and the rest of the CDR3 is filled in from the germline J gene. The chain couples TRBV29-1 to TRBJ2-1, with TRBD2 matching 13 bases. With V trimmed by 7 bases and J by 5 bases, 8 bases remained unmatched. The CDR3 is 15 residues long. Germline-derived CDR1 and CDR2 are SQVTM and ANQGSEA. The sequenced part of the CDR3 DNA is TGCAGCGCCGGGAAGGGGACTAGCGGGAACAATGAG. It yields the protein CSAGKGTSGNNE. The CDR3 reads in full as CSAGKGTSGNNEQFF.

With regard to this clone: The CDR3 end is not reached by the read, which stops 3 residues before it; the germline J gene fills it in. In the same sample, other DNA sequences code for this CDR3. V and J are TRBV2 and TRBJ2-3; D possibly corresponds to TRBD2 (6 bases). Per germline, CDR1 SNHLY and CDR2 FYNNEI. CDR3 length: 16 residues. With 1 base removed from V and 5 bases from J, the gap between germline ends came to 16 bases. Incomplete CDR3 DNA: TGTGCCAGCAGTGAAGATGGCCTGGGGGGTCAAGATACG. The encoded protein is CASSEDGLGGQDT. In full, the CDR3 is CASSEDGLGGQDTQYF.

Remarks on this clone: Read sequence stops 3 residues before the CDR3 end, and the germline J gene provides the missing end. This sequence joins TRBV20-1 and TRBJ1-4, with TRBD1 matching over 8 bases. V lost 1 base, J lost 7 bases, and 11 bases stayed unmatched. The germline V gene encodes CDR1 DFQATT and CDR2 SNEGSKA (reference sequence). There are 16 residues in the CDR3. Here the CDR3 reads CSARATGGRYGEKLFF. The part of the CDR3 DNA that was read is TGCAGTGCTAGAGCAACAGGGGGAAGGTATGGTGAAAAA.

Note on this clone: The sequence runs out 3 residues before the end of the CDR3; the remainder is reconstructed from the germline J gene. This sequence joins TRBV15 and TRBJ2-3, with TRBD1 matching 9 bases. Germline V gene lookup returns CDR1 LNHNV and CDR2 YYDKDF (reference sequence). V shed 1 base, J shed 2 bases, and the junction held 4 bases outside the gene matches. The CDR3 runs to 16 residues. The CDR3 DNA, read in part, is TGTGCCACCAGCAGAGTACAGGGGGCCCCCACAGATACG. Its protein is CATSRVQGAPTDT. In full, the CDR3 is CATSRVQGAPTDTQYF.

By frequency, this clone is medium-sized (0.01 to 0.1%). Read sequence stops 3 residues before the CDR3 end, and the germline J gene provides the missing end. The chain carries TRBV18 and TRBJ2-5, with a weak D call TRBD1 (5 bases). CDR1 KGHSH and CDR2 LQKENI come from the germline V gene. The V end lost 1 base, the J end lost 2 bases, and 5 bases lay between the germline ends. CDR3 length equals 13 residues. CDR3 DNA, as far as it was read: TGTGCCAGCTCACCACGACAGCAAGAGACC. Translation: CASSPRQQET. The full CDR3 protein is CASSPRQQETQYF.

Of note for this clone: The observed sequence ends 3 residues before the CDR3 terminus, with the missing tail filled in from the germline J gene. Other DNA sequences from this sample encode an identical CDR3 as well. The chain employs TRBV5-4 and TRBJ2-7; weak D call: TRBD1 (7 bases). The CDR3 has 15 amino acids. CDR1 is SGHNT, CDR2 YYREEE, per germline (reference sequence). Trimming took off 4 bases at V and 3 bases at J, with 17 bases between the two ends. The CDR3 DNA, read in part, is TGTGCCAGCAGCAGGGGGCAGGGAGGATTCTACGAG. It translates to CASSRGQGGFYE. The whole CDR3 protein reads CASSRGQGGFYEQYF.

With respect to this clone: The sequence runs out 3 residues before the end of the CDR3; the remainder is reconstructed from the germline J gene. The chain combines TRBV20-1 with TRBJ2-3; 9 bases match TRBD2. This CDR3 is 21 amino acids long. The V segment lost 0 bases and the J segment 4 bases; nucleotides outside the gene matches: 23. Germline CDR1 is DFQATT and CDR2 is SNEGSKA (reference sequence). The CDR3: CSARDPAGGVSGGGASDTQYF. CDR3 bases read: TGCAGTGCTAGAGACCCGGCGGGTGGCGTTTCTGGCGGGGGGGCCTCAGATACG.

The covered CDR3 bases are TGTGCCATCACCCCGGGACAGGGTATCGAG. It codes for CAITPGQGIE. The entire CDR3 sequence reads CAITPGQGIEQYF. This chain uses TRBV10-3 with TRBJ2-7; 9 positions agree with TRBD1. The missing CDR3 end, 3 residues past where the read stops, is filled in from the germline J gene. V dropped 7 bases and J dropped 6; count of bases not matched to a gene: 7. Germline V gene data show CDR1 as ENHRY and CDR2 as SYGVKD. This CDR3 spans 13 amino acids.

Notes on this clone: The read terminates 3 residues before the CDR3 end, so the remaining end is supplied by the germline J gene. V usage is TRBV20-1 and J usage is TRBJ2-1, with D possibly matching TRBD1 (7 bases). The CDR3 sequence is 14 residues long. CDR1 and CDR2 from the germline V gene are DFQATT and SNEGSKA (reference sequence). The V end lost 5 bases, the J end lost 6 bases, and 17 bases lay between the germline ends. The covered CDR3 bases are TGCAGTGCTCCAGGGGGGACCGACGTCAATGAG. Its translation: CSAPGGTDVNE. The full CDR3 reads CSAPGGTDVNEQFF.

Worth noting for this clone: With the read ending 3 residues before the CDR3 end, the germline J gene is used to fill in that end. The rearrangement links TRBV5-1 to TRBJ2-6, with a possible D match to TRBD2 (5 bases). Trimming left V 0 bases short and J 2 bases short, with 9 bases between. The germline V gene has CDR1 SGHRS and CDR2 YFSETQ. The CDR3 is 16 amino acids. The CDR3 bases that were read are TGCGCCAGCAGCTTGGTGCCGGGGACTGGGGCCAACGTC. Protein sequence: CASSLVPGTGANV. The CDR3 in full is CASSLVPGTGANVLTF.